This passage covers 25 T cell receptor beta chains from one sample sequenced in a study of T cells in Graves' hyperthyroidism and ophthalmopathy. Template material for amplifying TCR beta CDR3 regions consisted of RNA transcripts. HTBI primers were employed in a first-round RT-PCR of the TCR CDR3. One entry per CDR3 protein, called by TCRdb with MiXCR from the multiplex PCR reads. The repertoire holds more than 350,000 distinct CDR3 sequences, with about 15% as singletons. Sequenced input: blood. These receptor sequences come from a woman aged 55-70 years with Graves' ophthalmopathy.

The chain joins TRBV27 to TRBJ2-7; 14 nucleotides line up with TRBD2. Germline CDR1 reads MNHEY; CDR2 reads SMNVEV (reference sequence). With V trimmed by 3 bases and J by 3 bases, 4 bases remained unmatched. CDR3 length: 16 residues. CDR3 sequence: CASSLVGLAGGYEQYF. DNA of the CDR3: TGTGCCAGCAGTTTGGTAGGACTAGCGGGGGGCTACGAGCAGTACTTC.

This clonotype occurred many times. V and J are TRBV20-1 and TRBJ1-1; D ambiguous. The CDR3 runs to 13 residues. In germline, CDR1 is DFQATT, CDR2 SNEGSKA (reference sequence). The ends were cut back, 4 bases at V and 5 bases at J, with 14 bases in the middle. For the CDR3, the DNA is TGCAGTGCTACATTAACGGAGCCGACTGAAGCTTTCTTT. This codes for CSATLTEPTEAFF.

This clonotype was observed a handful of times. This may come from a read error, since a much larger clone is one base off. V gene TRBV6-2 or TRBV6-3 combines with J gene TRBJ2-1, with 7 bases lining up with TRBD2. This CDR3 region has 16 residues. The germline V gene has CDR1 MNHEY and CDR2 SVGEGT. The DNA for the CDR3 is TGTGCCAGCAGTTACTCGAGACTAGCATCCTGCAATGAGCAGTTCTTC. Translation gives CASSYSRLASCNEQFF.

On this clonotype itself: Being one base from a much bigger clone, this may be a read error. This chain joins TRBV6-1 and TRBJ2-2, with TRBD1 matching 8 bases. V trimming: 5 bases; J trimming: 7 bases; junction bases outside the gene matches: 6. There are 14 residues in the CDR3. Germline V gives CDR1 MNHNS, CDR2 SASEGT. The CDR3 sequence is CASSPGQAHGELFF. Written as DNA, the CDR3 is TGTGCCAGCAGTCCGGGACAGGCTCACGGGGAGCTGTTTTTT.

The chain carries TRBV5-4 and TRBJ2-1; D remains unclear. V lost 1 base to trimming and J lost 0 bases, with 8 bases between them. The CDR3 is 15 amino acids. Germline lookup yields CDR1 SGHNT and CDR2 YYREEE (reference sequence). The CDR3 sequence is CASSLWAGSYNEQFF. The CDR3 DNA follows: TGTGCCAGCAGCTTGTGGGCCGGCTCCTACAATGAGCAGTTCTTC.

This CDR3 is CASSPGGGREQYF. The CDR3 DNA is TGTGCCAGCAGCCCCGGGGGGGGGCGCGAGCAGTACTTC. This sequence joins TRBV2 and TRBJ2-7; 8 nucleotides align to TRBD2. The junction had 7 bases not matched to a gene; V was cut back by 6 bases and J by 6 bases. The CDR3 spans 13 residues. CDR1 and CDR2 from the germline V gene are SNHLY and FYNNEI.

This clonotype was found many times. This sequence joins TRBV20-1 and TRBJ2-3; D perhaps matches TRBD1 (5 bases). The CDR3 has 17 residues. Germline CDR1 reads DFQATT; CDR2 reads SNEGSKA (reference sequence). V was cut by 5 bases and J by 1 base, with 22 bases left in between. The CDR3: CSAAPTDEALRTDTQYF. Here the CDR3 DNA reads TGCAGTGCTGCTCCGACAGACGAGGCCCTACGCACAGATACGCAGTATTTT.

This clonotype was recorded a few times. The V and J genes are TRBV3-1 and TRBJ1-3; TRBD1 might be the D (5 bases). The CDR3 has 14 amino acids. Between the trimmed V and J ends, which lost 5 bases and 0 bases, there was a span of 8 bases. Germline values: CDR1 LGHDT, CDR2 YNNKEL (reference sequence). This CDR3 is CASSRQFSGNTIYF. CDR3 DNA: TGTGCCAGCAGCAGACAGTTCTCTGGAAACACCATATATTTT.

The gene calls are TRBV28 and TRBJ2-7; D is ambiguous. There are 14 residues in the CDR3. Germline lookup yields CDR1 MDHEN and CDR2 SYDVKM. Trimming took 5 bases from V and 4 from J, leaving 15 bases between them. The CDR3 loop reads CASSPVSDVYEQYF. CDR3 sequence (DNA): TGTGCCAGCAGTCCGGTCTCGGACGTTTACGAGCAGTACTTC.

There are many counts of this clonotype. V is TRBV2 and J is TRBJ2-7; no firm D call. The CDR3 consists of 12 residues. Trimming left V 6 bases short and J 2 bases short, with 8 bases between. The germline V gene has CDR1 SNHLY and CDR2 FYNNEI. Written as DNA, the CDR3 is TGTGCCAGCAGCTCCGAGGCCTACGAGCAGTACTTC. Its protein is CASSSEAYEQYF. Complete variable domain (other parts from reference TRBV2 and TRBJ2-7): EPEVTQTPSHQVTQMGQEVILRCVPISNHLYFYWYRQILGQKVEFLVSFYNNEISEKSEIFDDQFSVERPDGSNFTLKIRSTKLEDSAMYFCASSSEAYEQYFGPGTRLTVT.

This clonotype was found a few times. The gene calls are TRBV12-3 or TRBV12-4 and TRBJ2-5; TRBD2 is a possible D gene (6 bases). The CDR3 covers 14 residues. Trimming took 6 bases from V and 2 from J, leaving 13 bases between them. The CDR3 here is CASSWAGGQETQYF. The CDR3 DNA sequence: TGTGCCAGCAGCTGGGCCGGGGGACAAGAGACCCAGTACTTC.

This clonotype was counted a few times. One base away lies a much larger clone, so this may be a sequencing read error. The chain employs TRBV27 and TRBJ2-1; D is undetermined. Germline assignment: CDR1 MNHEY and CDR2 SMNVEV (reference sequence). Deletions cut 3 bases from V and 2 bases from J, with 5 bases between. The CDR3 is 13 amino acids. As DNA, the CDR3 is TGTGCCAGCAGTTTTAGCCCCTACAATGAGCAGTTCTTC. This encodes CASSFSPYNEQFF.

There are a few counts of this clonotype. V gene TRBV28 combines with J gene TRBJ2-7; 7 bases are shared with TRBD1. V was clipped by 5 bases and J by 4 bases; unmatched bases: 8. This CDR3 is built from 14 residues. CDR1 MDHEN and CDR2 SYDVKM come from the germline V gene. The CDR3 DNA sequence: TGTGCCAGCAGTCTCCGACAGGGAAGGTACGAGCAGTACTTC. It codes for CASSLRQGRYEQYF.

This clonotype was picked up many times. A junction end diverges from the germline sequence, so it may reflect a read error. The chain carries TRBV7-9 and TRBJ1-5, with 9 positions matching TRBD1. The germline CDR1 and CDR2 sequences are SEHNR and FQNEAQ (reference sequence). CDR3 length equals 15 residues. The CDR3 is CASSLGGTGNQPQHF. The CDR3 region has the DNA TGTGCCAGCAGTTTAGGAGGGACAGGGAATCAGCCCCAGCATTTT.

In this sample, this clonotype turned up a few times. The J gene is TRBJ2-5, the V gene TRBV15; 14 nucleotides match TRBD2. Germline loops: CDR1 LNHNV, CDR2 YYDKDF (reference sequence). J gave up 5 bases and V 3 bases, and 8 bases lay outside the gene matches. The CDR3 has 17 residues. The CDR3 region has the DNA TGTGCCACCAGCAGGGAGGGACTAGCGGGAGTCGGGGAGACCCAGTACTTC. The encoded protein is CATSREGLAGVGETQYF.

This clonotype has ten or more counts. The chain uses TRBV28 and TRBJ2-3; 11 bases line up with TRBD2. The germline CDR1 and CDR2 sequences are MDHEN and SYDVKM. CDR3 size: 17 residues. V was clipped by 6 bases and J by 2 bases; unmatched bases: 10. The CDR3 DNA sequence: TGTGCCAGCAGCCGAACACTAGCGGGAGATATCACAGATACGCAGTATTTT. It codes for CASSRTLAGDITDTQYF.

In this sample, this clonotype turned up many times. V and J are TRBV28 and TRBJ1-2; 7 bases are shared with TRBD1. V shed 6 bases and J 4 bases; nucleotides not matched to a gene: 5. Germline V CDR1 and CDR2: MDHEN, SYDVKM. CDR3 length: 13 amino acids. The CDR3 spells CASRGQVRYGYTF. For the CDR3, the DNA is TGTGCCAGCAGAGGACAGGTCCGCTATGGCTACACCTTC.

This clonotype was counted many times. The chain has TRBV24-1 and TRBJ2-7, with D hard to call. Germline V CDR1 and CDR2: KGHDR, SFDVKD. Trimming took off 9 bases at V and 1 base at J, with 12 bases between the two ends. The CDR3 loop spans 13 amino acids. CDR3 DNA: TGTGCCACCCCGACACACCTGTCCTACGAGCAGTACTTC. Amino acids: CATPTHLSYEQYF.

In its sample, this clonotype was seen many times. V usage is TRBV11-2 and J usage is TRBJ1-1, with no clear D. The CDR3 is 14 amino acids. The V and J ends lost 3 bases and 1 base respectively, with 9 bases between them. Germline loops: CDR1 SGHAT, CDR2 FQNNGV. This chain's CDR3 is CASSFLPPNTEAFF. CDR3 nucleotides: TGTGCCAGCAGCTTTCTACCGCCGAACACTGAAGCTTTCTTT.

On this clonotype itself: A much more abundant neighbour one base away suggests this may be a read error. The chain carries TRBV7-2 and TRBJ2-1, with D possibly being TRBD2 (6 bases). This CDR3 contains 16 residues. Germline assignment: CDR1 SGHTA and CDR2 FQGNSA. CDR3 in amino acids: CASSTVWRDLYSEQFF. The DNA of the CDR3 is TGTGCCAGCAGCACCGTATGGAGGGACCTTTACAGTGAGCAGTTCTTC.

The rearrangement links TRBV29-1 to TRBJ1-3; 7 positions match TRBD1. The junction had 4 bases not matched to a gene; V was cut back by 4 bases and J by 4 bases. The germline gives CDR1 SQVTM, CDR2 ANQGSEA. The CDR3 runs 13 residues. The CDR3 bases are TGCAGCGTTGGGCAGGGGGGAGGAAACACCATATATTTT. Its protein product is CSVGQGGGNTIYF.

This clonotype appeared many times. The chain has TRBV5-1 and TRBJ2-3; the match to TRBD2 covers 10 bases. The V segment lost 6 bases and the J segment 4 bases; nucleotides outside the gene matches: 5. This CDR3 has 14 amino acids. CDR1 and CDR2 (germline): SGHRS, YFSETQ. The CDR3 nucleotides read TGCGCCAGCAAAGGGACTAGCGCCTCAGATACGCAGTATTTT. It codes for CASKGTSASDTQYF.

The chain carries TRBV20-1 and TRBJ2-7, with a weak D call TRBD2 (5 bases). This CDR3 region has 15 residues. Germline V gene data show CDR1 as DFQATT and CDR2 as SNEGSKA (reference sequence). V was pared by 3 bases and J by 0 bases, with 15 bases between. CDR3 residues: CSARWSIGNSYEQYF. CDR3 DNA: TGCAGTGCTAGGTGGAGTATCGGGAACTCCTACGAGCAGTACTTC.

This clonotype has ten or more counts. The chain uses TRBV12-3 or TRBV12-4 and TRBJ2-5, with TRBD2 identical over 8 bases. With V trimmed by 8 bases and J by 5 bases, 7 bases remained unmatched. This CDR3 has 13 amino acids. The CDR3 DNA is TGTGCCAGCGAGAAGTCGGGAGGGGAGACCCAGTACTTC. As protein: CASEKSGGETQYF.

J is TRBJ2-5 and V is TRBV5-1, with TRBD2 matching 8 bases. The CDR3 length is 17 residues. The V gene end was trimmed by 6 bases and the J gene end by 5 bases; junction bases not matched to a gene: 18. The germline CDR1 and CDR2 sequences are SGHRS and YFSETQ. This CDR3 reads CASIFSGRGGPGETQYF. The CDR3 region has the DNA TGCGCCAGCATTTTCAGCGGGAGAGGGGGGCCGGGCGAGACCCAGTACTTC.